These T cell receptor beta chains were read from a single sample in a study of blood T cell repertoires in COVID-19. Sequencing was performed with immunoSEQ multiplex PCR; in TCRdb, only in-frame clones are kept and a portion is missing. This sample carries around 95,000 clones, roughly 80% of them seen once, and the ten largest clones take around 30%. The sample consisted of peripheral blood. The receptors were gathered from a man in his 70s with active or convalescent COVID-19. CDR3s include the opening cysteine and the closing phenylalanine or tryptophan. The order of the fields is D gene, J gene, clone size, V gene, CDR3 protein, CDR3 DNA. A D gene is named only where the DNA matches it firmly. Rows give clone size only sometimes, using once, few, many, or a class for an expanded clone.

- | TRBJ1-2 | - | TRBV6-2/TRBV6-3 | CASSSGSLNYGYTF | TGTGCCAGCAGTTCGGGGTCTCTTAACTATGGCTACACCTTC
TRBD1 | TRBJ1-2 | - | TRBV20-1 | CSAPGQGAYTF | TGCAGTGCCCCGGGACAGGGGGCCTACACCTTC
- | TRBJ2-1 | - | TRBV7-9 | CASSLYGLGSLNKDEQFF | TGTGCCAGCAGCTTATATGGGTTGGGGAGTCTCAATAAGGATGAGCAGTTCTTC
TRBD2 | TRBJ2-1 | once | TRBV7-2 | CASSLVQAGVSSYNEQFF | TGTGCCAGCAGCTTAGTCCAGGCGGGGGTTTCCTCCTACAATGAGCAGTTCTTC
TRBD1 | TRBJ2-1 | - | TRBV7-6 | CASSLGGTGGAYNEQFF | TGTGCCAGCAGCTTAGGTGGGACAGGGGGAGCCTACAATGAGCAGTTCTTC
- | TRBJ2-1 | - | TRBV18 | CASSPLDPSYNEQFF | TGTGCCAGCTCACCGCTGGATCCTAGCTACAATGAGCAGTTCTTC
- | TRBJ2-1 | - | TRBV14 | CASRYGFSNEQFF | TGTGCCAGCAGGTACGGTTTTTCCAATGAGCAGTTCTTC
- | TRBJ2-1 | - | TRBV9 | CASSVAGMSYNEQFF | TGTGCCAGCAGCGTAGCGGGGATGTCCTACAATGAGCAGTTCTTC
- | TRBJ1-1 | - | TRBV6-5 | CASSTGFTEAFF | TGTGCCAGCAGTACAGGGTTTACCGAAGCTTTCTTT
- | TRBJ2-2 | - | TRBV30 | CAWRTGPNTGELFF | TGTGCCTGGCGAACAGGGCCGAACACCGGGGAGCTGTTTTTT
- | TRBJ2-7 | - | TRBV5-6 | CASSPVLGQNSYEQYF | TGTGCCAGCAGCCCGGTTTTAGGACAGAACTCCTACGAGCAGTACTTC
TRBD2 | TRBJ2-3 | - | TRBV4-2 | CASSHGTSGGADTQYF | TGTGCCAGCAGCCATGGGACTAGCGGGGGCGCAGATACGCAGTATTTT
- | TRBJ1-3 | - | TRBV6-1 | CASSQGQPTNTIYF | TGTGCCAGCAGTCAAGGACAGCCAACAAACACCATATATTTT
- | TRBJ2-3 | - | TRBV4-3 | CASSQDSGARTDTQYF | TGCGCCAGCAGCCAAGATAGTGGGGCCCGGACAGATACGCAGTATTTT
TRBD1 | TRBJ1-1 | few | TRBV7-9 | CASTEQGMNTEAFF | TGTGCCAGCACCGAACAGGGGATGAACACTGAAGCTTTCTTT
TRBD2 | TRBJ2-1 | - | TRBV24-1 | CATSDPTSGGYNEQFF | TGTGCCACCAGTGATCCAACTAGCGGGGGGTACAATGAGCAGTTCTTC
- | TRBJ2-1 | - | TRBV30 | CAWNPKRGLSYNEQFF | TGTGCCTGGAATCCAAAACGCGGCCTCTCCTACAATGAGCAGTTCTTC
- | TRBJ1-2 | - | TRBV6-5 | CASSYSADYHGYTF | TGTGCCAGCAGTTACTCGGCGGACTACCATGGCTACACCTTC
TRBD1 | TRBJ1-2 | - | TRBV28 | CASSLIQGANGYTF | TGTGCCAGCAGTTTAATCCAGGGGGCGAATGGCTACACCTTC
TRBD2 | TRBJ2-2 | few | TRBV30 | CAWRRAGGTNTGELFF | TGTGCCTGGAGGAGAGCGGGGGGCACGAACACCGGGGAGCTGTTTTTT
TRBD1 | TRBJ1-1 | - | TRBV4-2 | CASSQVPGQGDVRTEAFF | TGTGCCAGCAGCCAAGTTCCGGGACAGGGGGATGTTCGGACTGAAGCTTTCTTT
TRBD2 | TRBJ2-1 | once | TRBV6-6 | CASSRGGVYNEQFF | TGTGCCAGCAGCCGGGGGGGGGTTTACAATGAGCAGTTCTTC
TRBD1 | TRBJ2-4 | - | TRBV6-1 | CASSEAPPTGGKNIQYF | TGTGCCAGCAGTGAAGCGCCCCCGACAGGGGGGAAAAACATTCAGTACTTC
- | TRBJ1-3 | - | TRBV4-3 | CASSQGEGSSGNTIYF | TGCGCCAGCAGCCAAGGGGAGGGGAGCTCTGGAAACACCATATATTTT
TRBD1 | TRBJ2-3 | - | TRBV19 | CASLSGTGDTTDTQYF | TGTGCCAGTCTGTCCGGGACAGGGGATACCACAGATACGCAGTATTTT
TRBD2 | TRBJ2-3 | - | TRBV5-6 | CASRAGVTDTQYF | TGTGCCAGCAGAGCGGGAGTTACAGATACGCAGTATTTT
- | TRBJ2-5 | - | TRBV5-6 | CASSFSVDSPQETQYF | TGTGCCAGCAGCTTCTCTGTGGACAGTCCCCAAGAGACCCAGTACTTC
- | TRBJ2-5 | - | TRBV3-1/TRBV3-2 | CASSQDAGRETQYF | TGTGCCAGCAGCCAAGATGCGGGTCGGGAGACCCAGTACTTC
- | TRBJ2-6 | - | TRBV4-3 | CASSQEPGTGANVLTF | TGCGCCAGCAGCCAAGAGCCAGGGACTGGGGCCAACGTCCTGACTTTC
TRBD1 | TRBJ1-4 | - | TRBV6-1 | CASSEGWTGFYEKLFF | TGTGCCAGCAGTGAAGGATGGACAGGGTTCTATGAAAAACTGTTTTTT
- | TRBJ1-5 | once | TRBV7-8 | CASSPREALSNQPQHF | TGTGCCAGCAGCCCCCGTGAGGCCCTAAGCAATCAGCCCCAGCATTTT
TRBD2 | TRBJ2-1 | once | TRBV9 | CASSVDSGGWNEQFF | TGTGCCAGCAGCGTAGATAGCGGGGGGTGGAATGAGCAGTTCTTC
- | TRBJ1-4 | few | TRBV20-1 | CSASGGFNEKLFF | TGCAGTGCTAGTGGGGGCTTTAATGAAAAACTGTTTTTT
TRBD1 | TRBJ1-4 | - | TRBV28 | CASSFQGAGEKLFF | TGTGCCAGCAGTTTCCAGGGGGCTGGAGAAAAACTGTTTTTT
TRBD2 | TRBJ2-7 | - | TRBV24-1 | CATQTRKRGYYEQYF | TGTGCCACCCAGACTAGGAAGCGGGGTTACTACGAGCAGTACTTC
TRBD2 | TRBJ2-3 | many | TRBV9 | CASSVSGTTVNTQYF | TGTGCCAGCAGCGTGTCCGGGACTACCGTAAATACGCAGTATTTT
TRBD1 | TRBJ1-5 | - | TRBV19 | CASSRTGDLYSNQPQHF | TGTGCCAGTAGTAGGACAGGAGATCTTTATAGCAATCAGCCCCAGCATTTT
- | TRBJ2-7 | once | TRBV14 | CASSPKSDRLRLSPYEQYF | TGTGCCAGCAGCCCGAAATCCGACAGACTCCGTTTATCGCCCTACGAGCAGTACTTC
TRBD1 | TRBJ2-7 | - | TRBV27 | CASSPRQGFGEQYF | TGTGCCAGCAGTCCCCGACAGGGGTTCGGCGAGCAGTACTTC
- | TRBJ1-3 | - | TRBV19 | CASSPPSGKRAGNTIYF | TGTGCCAGTAGCCCCCCGTCGGGGAAACGGGCTGGAAACACCATATATTTT
TRBD2 | TRBJ2-5 | - | TRBV9 | CASSVAREGPRETQYF | TGTGCCAGCAGCGTAGCACGGGAGGGCCCGCGGGAGACCCAGTACTTC
- | TRBJ1-1 | - | TRBV30 | CAWSGARNTEAFF | TGTGCCTGGAGTGGGGCTCGTAACACTGAAGCTTTCTTT
TRBD2 | TRBJ2-1 | - | TRBV3-1/TRBV3-2 | CASSPASGSYNEQFF | TGTGCCAGCAGCCCCGCTAGCGGGTCGTACAATGAGCAGTTCTTC
TRBD1 | TRBJ2-7 | - | TRBV7-9 | CASSLLTGASYEQYF | TGTGCCAGCAGCTTACTTACAGGGGCATCCTACGAGCAGTACTTC
TRBD1 | TRBJ2-7 | - | TRBV5-1 | CASSYQGDHYEQYF | TGCGCCAGCAGCTACCAGGGGGACCACTACGAGCAGTACTTC
TRBD1 | TRBJ1-2 | - | TRBV4-1 | CASSHPRDRGGGYTF | TGCGCCAGCAGCCATCCCCGGGACAGGGGCGGTGGCTACACCTTC
TRBD1 | TRBJ2-7 | - | TRBV18 | CASFRTGHEQYF | TGTGCCAGCTTCAGGACAGGCCACGAGCAGTACTTC
TRBD1 | TRBJ2-7 | - | TRBV7-9 | CASSSGQTYEQYF | TGTGCCAGCAGCTCGGGACAGACCTACGAGCAGTACTTC
- | TRBJ1-1 | - | TRBV6-5 | CASTRTEMNTEAFF | TGTGCCAGCACCAGGACAGAGATGAACACTGAAGCTTTCTTT
- | TRBJ2-1 | - | TRBV6-1 | CASSDRVTSYNEQFF | TGTGCCAGCAGTGACCGGGTTACGTCCTACAATGAGCAGTTCTTC
- | TRBJ1-1 | once | TRBV9 | CASSVVGGMNTEAFF | TGTGCCAGCAGCGTAGTGGGGGGGATGAACACTGAAGCTTTCTTT
TRBD1 | TRBJ1-1 | - | TRBV5-1 | CASSPGRGQGNTEAFF | TGCGCCAGCAGCCCCGGCAGGGGGCAGGGGAACACTGAAGCTTTCTTT
- | TRBJ2-7 | - | TRBV18 | CASSPMGGLNEQYF | TGTGCCAGCTCACCAATGGGGGGTCTGAACGAGCAGTACTTC